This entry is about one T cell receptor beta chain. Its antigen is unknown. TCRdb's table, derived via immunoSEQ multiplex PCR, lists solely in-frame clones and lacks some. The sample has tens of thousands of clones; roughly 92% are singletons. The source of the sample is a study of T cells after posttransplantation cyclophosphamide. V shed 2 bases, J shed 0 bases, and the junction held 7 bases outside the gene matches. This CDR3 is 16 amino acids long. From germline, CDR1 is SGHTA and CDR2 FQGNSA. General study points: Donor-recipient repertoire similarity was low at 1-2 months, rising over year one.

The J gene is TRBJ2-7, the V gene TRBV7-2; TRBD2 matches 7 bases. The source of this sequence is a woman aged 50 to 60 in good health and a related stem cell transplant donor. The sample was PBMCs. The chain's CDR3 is CASSLWGGTNSYEQYF. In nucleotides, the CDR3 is TGTGCCAGCAGCTTATGGGGAGGGACTAACTCCTACGAGCAGTACTTC.